The following is a T cell receptor (beta chain) sequence with its context. This entry belongs to a study of blood T cell repertoires in COVID-19. Turning to the study itself: The United States, Italy and Spain supplied acute and convalescent COVID-19 samples.

CDR1 is SGHAT, CDR2 FQDESV, per germline (reference sequence). The junction had 0 bases not matched to a gene; V was cut back by 3 bases and J by 1 base. The CDR3 has 14 residues. Participants were aged roughly 18 to 100 years from around 25 US areas. Sequencing was performed with immunoSEQ multiplex PCR; in TCRdb, only in-frame clones are kept and a portion is missing. Of about 240,000 clones in the sample, approximately 83% were seen once. Sequenced input: PBMCs or T cells enriched from blood (not recorded which). The TCR was taken from a woman aged 40 to 50 with acute COVID-19. V and J are TRBV11-1 and TRBJ2-4; 7 bases agree with TRBD1. CDR3 protein: CASSLTGAKNIQYF. The DNA of the CDR3 is TGTGCCAGCAGCTTGACAGGGGCCAAAAACATTCAGTACTTC.